This T cell receptor beta chain stems from a study of PD-1 blockade in classical Hodgkin lymphoma (dated by TCRdb to about 2020). Context from the whole study: Nivolumab dosing was 3 mg/kg intravenously every 2 weeks, continuing until either disease progression or unacceptable toxicity. The study used TCR beta sequencing and CyTOF to define a peripheral blood immune signature of response to PD-1 blockade in classical Hodgkin lymphoma. On the study overall, not on this receptor specifically: Among trial patients, those achieving complete response had baseline diversity similar to that of newly diagnosed patients, while diversity was significantly lower in partial responders and progressors. Only a single clinical trial cohort was studied, and what caused the repertoire differences, possibly disease activity or prior therapy, remained undefined. Baseline TCR diversity was reported as lower in newly diagnosed patients than in healthy donors, and lower still in relapsed/refractory patients. By C4D1, a significant rise was seen in CD4+ TCR diversity but not in CD8+ TCR diversity (p=0.0027 vs p=0.16), and the rise was most apparent among complete responders (p=0.02). Patients starting nivolumab less than 1 year after ASCT had lower diversity and were excluded from later analyses to avoid confounding by immune reconstitution.

Interpreted using the paper, the time point label stands for: cycle 1 day 1 (C1D1), immediately before nivolumab initiation. Relapse after autologous stem cell transplantation had occurred in all trial patients, and cohorts A, B and C were distinguished by prior brentuximab vedotin exposure. The trial cohort included around 56 patients with relapsed/refractory classical Hodgkin lymphoma, and each patient had a best overall response of complete response, partial response or progressive disease. In the multi-cohort phase II CheckMate 205 trial, trial patients received single-agent nivolumab. An independent review committee assessed best overall response by applying the 2007 International Working Group response criteria. Trial PBMCs were obtained immediately prior to nivolumab initiation (C1D1) and on therapy at cycle 2 day 1 and cycle 4 day 1. After peripheral blood was drawn into 8 mL Vacutainer Cell Preparation Tubes, PBMCs were isolated by centrifugation and then cryopreserved.

About this clone: No cognate antigen has been identified for it. Base quality data are lacking; no much larger clone is found one base away.

A distance of 14 bases separates the germline ends of V and J, which lose 5 bases and 1 base respectively. CDR1 and CDR2 (MDHEN, SYDVKM) derive from the germline V gene. Including cysteine and phenylalanine, the CDR3 has 15 amino acids. The CDR3 DNA has 45 bases and is translated from base 1. Genomic DNA was extracted with the Qiagen DNeasy kit from unsorted PBMCs and from negatively selected CD4+ and CD8+ fractions. Using primers that anneal to V and J segments, immunoSEQ multiplex PCR amplified the TCR beta CDR3 regions. A synthetic immune receptor repertoire was used to minimize amplification bias, and remaining bias was computationally removed after sequencing. The paper's processing steps were these. Repertoire diversity was quantified as the Shannon entropy index using custom Python scripts. Unsorted, CD4+ and CD8+ repertoires were examined separately, except in combined analyses, for which CD4+ and CD8+ sequences were merged in silico. Clonal expansion was defined as a frequency increase of at least 2-fold after treatment compared with C1D1, and clones undetected at baseline were assigned a pseudocount of 0.5. Singleton clones were defined as clones with 0 or 1 copy at C1D1, and non-singleton clones were defined as clones with 2 or more copies. By matching protein sequences in sorted samples from the same patient, clones expanded in unsorted samples were annotated as CD4+, CD8+ or unknown. Wilcoxon tests were applied to paired samples to test diversity changes from C1D1 to C4D1. TCRdb provides this immuneACCESS table in a form limited to in-frame rearrangements. Some clones are lacking; in checked studies, under half of them reflect an unresolved V gene, and why the rest are absent is not known. V and J calls and clone size are as listed in that table; D and trimming were resolved from the DNA. This sample holds about 98,000 clones; over 85% were observed only once. The ten most abundant clones make up 2.5% to 3% of the sample.

This clonotype originated in a human donor with classical Hodgkin lymphoma. This sequence uses TRBV28 and TRBJ1-2; the D gene assignment is ambiguous. This specimen was peripheral blood mononuclear cells (PBMCs), taken at baseline. The nucleotide sequence reads TGTGCCAGCAGTGCCCGCCGCCGCCGTAACTATGGCTACACCTTC. This sequence encodes CASSARRRRNYGYTF.